The source of this T cell receptor beta chain is a study of T cell changes during pregnancy in multiple sclerosis. This clone came up a few times. The ends lost 0 bases at V and 10 bases at J; junction bases unmatched: 8. CDR1 and CDR2 (germline): SGHAT, FQNNGV. CDR3 length equals 16 residues. Method: immunoSEQ multiplex PCR; TCRdb's copy keeps in-frame clones and lacks some. The data hold about 17,000 clones, with 84% observed a single time. J is TRBJ1-6 and V is TRBV11-2; 8 bases line up with TRBD1. The source is a female donor in good health, enrolled as a control in a pregnancy study. The source material was CD8+ T cells from peripheral blood mononuclear cells, sampled in the second trimester of pregnancy. The CDR3 protein is CASSLDRQGADSPLHF. CDR3 sequence (DNA): TGTGCCAGCAGCTTAGATAGGCAGGGGGCGGACTCACCCCTCCACTTT.